This is a list of T cell receptor beta chains from one sample in a study of T cell clusters in autoimmune cytopenias. With the multiplex PCR reads reprocessed, TCRdb shows one record per CDR3 protein and no DNA. Across some 5,700 distinct CDR3 sequences, the top ten clones capture approximately 7.5% of the sample. A further study also used this sample, focusing on T cell repertoires in aging, cancer and after chemotherapy.

The sequencing input was peripheral blood. These receptors originate from a human donor in good health. Both conserved end residues are part of each CDR3. The size entry is marked missing in some rows and otherwise reads once, few, many or a size class.

-	TRBV12-3/TRBV12-4	TRBJ2-3	CASSFGGVSTDTQYF
-	TRBV10-3	TRBJ2-7	CAISKGPQTYEQYF
-	TRBV15	TRBJ1-1	CATSRASGQNTEAFF
-	TRBV6-5	TRBJ1-1	CASSPSDRRDTEAFF
-	TRBV7-9	TRBJ1-4	CASSARTPGGNEKLFF
-	TRBV12-3/TRBV12-4	TRBJ2-7	CASSLGDRGHEQYF
-	TRBV6-5	TRBJ1-1	CASSPDYRDRNTEAFF
-	TRBV6-1	TRBJ1-1	CASSAEGGNYEAFF
-	TRBV20-1	TRBJ2-1	CSADESRTNEQFF
-	TRBV7-9	TRBJ2-7	CASSRYGVEQYF
medium-sized	TRBV19	TRBJ1-2	CASSSRQANYGYTF
-	TRBV5-4	TRBJ1-5	CASSLWGDNQPQHF
medium-sized	TRBV12-3/TRBV12-4	TRBJ2-1	CASSLLAGGRNEQFF
-	TRBV18	TRBJ2-1	CASSNTNVNEQFF
-	TRBV4-3	TRBJ1-1	CASSLGTGVSTEAFF
-	TRBV18	TRBJ1-1	CASSPQGAANTEAFF
-	TRBV20-1	TRBJ1-2	CSAGSGTGLSYGYTF
medium-sized	TRBV6-2/TRBV6-3	TRBJ1-2	CASSYSTAHYGYTF
medium-sized	TRBV12-3/TRBV12-4	TRBJ2-2	CASLLGGEGTGELFF
-	TRBV7-2	TRBJ1-5	CASSLGLSNQPQHF
medium-sized	TRBV19	TRBJ1-5	CASSIAPTGQGGQPQHF
-	TRBV7-9	TRBJ2-7	CASSLELAELGEQYF
medium-sized	TRBV5-6	TRBJ1-5	CASSLDGAYQPQHF
medium-sized	TRBV30	TRBJ1-1	CAWREGLNTEAFF
medium-sized	TRBV6-4	TRBJ2-3	CASRPPSYSGRASDTQYF
medium-sized	TRBV15	TRBJ2-1	CATSRDVTSGGREQFF
-	TRBV6-5	TRBJ2-5	CASSPVVGQETQYF
-	TRBV7-2	TRBJ2-5	CASSSLIETQYF
medium-sized	TRBV5-4	TRBJ2-1	CASSLESSDEQFF
-	TRBV7-6	TRBJ1-5	CASSQSGTGHQPQHF